A single T cell receptor beta chain is shown here with its context. Original processing methods: Amplified reference gene primers provided the basis for estimating nucleated cell counts. The repertoire was sequenced with immunoSEQ multiplex PCR; TCRdb's copy has only in-frame clones and lacks some. That table furnishes V, J and clone size, whereas the DNA furnished D and trimming. Of 200,000 to 250,000 clones detected, more than 80% appear once; the ten largest clones hold around 2.2%. The sample comes from a study of blood T cell repertoires in COVID-19. Looking at the study overall: Italy, Spain and the United States were the sources of the convalescent and acute COVID-19 samples.

The receptor's source is a man aged 25 to 40 who had recovered from COVID-19. The sequenced sample was peripheral blood.

The CDR3 nucleotides read TGTGCCAGCAGTCTTAACAGGGTGCAGTTCTTC. Its translation: CASSLNRVQFF. V usage is TRBV28 and J usage is TRBJ2-1, with a weak D call TRBD1 (6 bases). Per the germline V gene, CDR1 is MDHEN and CDR2 is SYDVKM. This CDR3 comprises 11 residues. V lost 5 bases to trimming and J lost 12 bases, with 11 bases between them. Full variable domain (remainder filled in from reference TRBV28 and TRBJ2-1): DVKVTQSSRYLVKRTGEKVFLECVQDMDHENMFWYRQDPGLGLRLIYFSYDVKMKEKGDIPEGYSVSREKKERFSLILESASTNQTSMYLCASSLNRVQFFGPGTRLTVL.